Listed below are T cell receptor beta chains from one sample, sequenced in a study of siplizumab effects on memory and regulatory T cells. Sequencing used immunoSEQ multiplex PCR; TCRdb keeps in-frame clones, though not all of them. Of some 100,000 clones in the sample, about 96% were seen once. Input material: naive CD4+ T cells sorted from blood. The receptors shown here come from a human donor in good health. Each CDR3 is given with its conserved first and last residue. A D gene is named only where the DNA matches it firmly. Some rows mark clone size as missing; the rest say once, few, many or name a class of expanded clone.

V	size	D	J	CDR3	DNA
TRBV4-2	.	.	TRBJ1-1	CASSQRLTEWNTEAFF	TGTGCCAGCAGCCAAAGACTGACAGAATGGAACACTGAAGCTTTCTTT
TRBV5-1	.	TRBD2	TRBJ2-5	CASSSVLAEHQETQYF	TGCGCCAGCAGCTCGGTACTAGCGGAGCACCAAGAGACCCAGTACTTC
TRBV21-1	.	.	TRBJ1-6	CASSTNRMGTRSPLHF	TGTGCCAGCAGCACCAACCGTATGGGGACCCGGTCACCCCTCCACTTT
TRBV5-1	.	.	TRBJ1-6	CASSLVVGGGSPLHF	TGCGCCAGCAGCTTGGTTGTGGGGGGGGGCTCACCCCTCCACTTT
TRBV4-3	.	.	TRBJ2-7	CASSQEMRYEQYF	TGCGCCAGCAGCCAGGAGATGCGCTACGAGCAGTACTTC
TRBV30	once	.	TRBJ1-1	CAWRGPNTEAFF	TGTGCCTGGCGGGGACCAAACACTGAAGCTTTCTTT
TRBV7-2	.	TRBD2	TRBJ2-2	CASSPRRGGRRSGELFF	TGTGCCAGCAGCCCCCGCCGCGGGGGGCGCCGGTCCGGGGAGCTGTTTTTT
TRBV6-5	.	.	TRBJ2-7	CASSKTASYEQYF	TGTGCCAGCAGTAAGACAGCGTCCTACGAGCAGTACTTC
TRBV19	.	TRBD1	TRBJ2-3	CASVQGVSTDTQYF	TGTGCCAGTGTACAGGGGGTAAGCACAGATACGCAGTATTTT
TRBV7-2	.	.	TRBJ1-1	CASSPARENTEAFF	TGTGCCAGCAGTCCTGCACGGGAGAACACTGAAGCTTTCTTT
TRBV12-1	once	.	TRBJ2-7	CASSAWTGSEQYF	TGTGCCAGCAGCGCCTGGACAGGGTCCGAGCAGTACTTC
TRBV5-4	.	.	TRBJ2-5	CASSNAGTSTTRETQYF	TGTGCCAGCAGTAACGCCGGGACTTCTACAACGAGAGAGACCCAGTACTTC